This entry features one T cell receptor (beta chain) sequence. Its antigen is undetermined. Trimming cost V 0 bases and J 7 bases, with 16 bases left between them. The CDR3 extends over 16 amino acids. Germline V lookup: CDR1 MGHRA, CDR2 YSYEKL. The sample comes from a study of cytomegalovirus exposure and HLA in healthy donors. Study observations and caveats: When a later analysis compared HLA-associated TCR beta chains with equally common others, the HLA-associated chains turned out to be more clonally expanded and to have lower generation probabilities. There were some 150 TCR beta chains listed as cytomegalovirus-associated. In an earlier analysis, productive rearrangement rates for most beta V segments clustered near 87% or 30%. A highly shared variant cluster was judged a likely technical artifact.

A multiplex PCR was run with 60 Vbeta primers and 13 Jbeta primers. Method: immunoSEQ multiplex PCR; TCRdb's copy keeps in-frame clones and lacks some. The data show over 70,000 clones, with 75% to 90% seen just once and about 32% held by the top ten. This chain uses TRBV4-1 with TRBJ2-1, with D possibly being TRBD2 (6 bases). The specimen sequenced was PBMCs. The TCR comes from a man between 50 and 59 years old in good health and CMV-seropositive. Here the CDR3 reads CASSQDTAGLLNEQFF. The DNA for the CDR3 is TGCGCCAGCAGCCAAGATACGGCGGGACTCTTAAATGAGCAGTTCTTC.